This T cell receptor beta chain was obtained from a study of lymphopenia after photon versus proton radiotherapy. Regarding the study as a whole: Oligoclonal CD8+ Temra expansion after nadir drove photon patients' diversity drop. Proton therapy kept repertoires fairly stable, unlike photons, which gained effector/memory cells.

As for this clone: The antigen is undetermined.

Only in-frame clones appear in the TCRdb table, and some are missing; sequencing was by immunoSEQ multiplex PCR. Among 11,000 to 15,000 clones listed, 65% to 85% were seen once. The CDR3 runs to 16 residues. From germline, CDR1 is MNHEY and CDR2 SVGAGI. The V end lost 2 bases, the J end lost 0 bases, and 13 bases lay between the germline ends. The rearrangement uses TRBV6-5 and TRBJ1-2; tentatively, D is TRBD1 (5 bases). The sample consisted of peripheral blood, taken from a patient treated with photon-based radiotherapy. This sequence originates from a man aged 50 or older with gastric cancer. The CDR3 loop is CASSYGTGTANYGYTF. DNA for the CDR3: TGTGCCAGCAGTTACGGAACCGGGACGGCTAACTATGGCTACACCTTC.